Detailed here is one T cell receptor beta chain. What it recognizes is unknown. The source of the sample is a study of CXCR3-negative and CXCR3-positive naive CD8 T cells. Study-wide findings and caveats: CXCR3-expressing naive cells carried TRB CDR3s more hydrophobic than those of CXCR3-negative naive cells. Memory, not naive, CXCR3-negative and CXCR3-positive cells differed in TRBV-TRBJ usage. For the naive subsets, surface CD5 was similar, and TCR strength was inferred from TRB CDR3 properties.

5' RACE with UMI labels generated the TRB cDNA libraries. TCRdb reprocessed the 5' RACE reads and reports one entry per CDR3 protein, with no DNA. The sample includes around 88,000 distinct CDR3 sequences. Naivety in CD8+ T cells corresponded to a CD45RO-CCR7+CD27+CD95- phenotype. The CDR3 consists of 14 residues. Germline assignment: CDR1 SQVTM and CDR2 ANQGSEA. Sequencing input: naive CXCR3+ CD8+ T cells from blood. Specified subset: CD45RO-CCR7+CD27+CD95- naive CD8+ T cells expressing CXCR3 (TNR3+). This chain joins TRBV29-1 and TRBJ2-4; TCRdb returns TRBD1, unconfirmable since there is no DNA. This clonotype originated in a human donor in good health. Some clones in this sample may be carry-over from other donors' samples. Here the CDR3 reads CSASGTGTQNIQYF. Using reference TRBV29-1 and TRBJ2-4 for the parts outside the CDR3, the full variable domain is SAVISQKPSRDICQRGTSLTIQCQVDSQVTMMFWYRQQPGQSLTLIATANQGSEATYESGFVIDKFPISRPNLTFSTLTVSNMSPEDSSIYLCSASGTGTQNIQYFGAGTRLSVL.